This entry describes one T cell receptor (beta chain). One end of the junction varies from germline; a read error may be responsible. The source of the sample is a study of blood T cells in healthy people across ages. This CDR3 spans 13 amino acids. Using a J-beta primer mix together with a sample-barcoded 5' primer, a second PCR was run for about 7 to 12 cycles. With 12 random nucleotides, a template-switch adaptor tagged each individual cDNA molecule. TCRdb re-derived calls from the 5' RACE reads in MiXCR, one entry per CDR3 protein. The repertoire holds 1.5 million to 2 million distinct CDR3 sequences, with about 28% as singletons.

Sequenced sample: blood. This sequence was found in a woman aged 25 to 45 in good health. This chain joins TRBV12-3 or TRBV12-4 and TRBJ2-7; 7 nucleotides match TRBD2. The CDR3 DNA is TGTGCCGGCAGTTTGTCGGGAGGCTACGAGCAGTACTTC. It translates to CAGSLSGGYEQYF.